The next 6 T cell receptor beta chains were all read from a single sample in a study of T cell changes during pregnancy in multiple sclerosis. Only in-frame clones appear in the TCRdb table, and some are missing; sequencing was by immunoSEQ multiplex PCR. The table includes approximately 34,000 clones, around 90% detected once. The sequencing here drew on CD4+ T cells from peripheral blood mononuclear cells, taken after pregnancy. These TCRs come from a female donor with multiple sclerosis, enrolled in a pregnancy study.

This clone was picked up one time. The gene calls are TRBV7-2 and TRBJ1-1, with D uncertain. This CDR3 contains 13 residues. Trimming left V 5 bases short and J 1 base short, with 8 bases between. CDR1 and CDR2 (germline): SGHTA, FQGNSA. Here the CDR3 DNA reads TGTGCCAGCAGCCAAAACAGGAACACTGAAGCTTTCTTT. It encodes CASSQNRNTEAFF.

J is TRBJ1-2 and V is TRBV6-6, with D perhaps matching TRBD1 (6 bases). Trimming shortened V by 6 bases and J by 4 bases, and 12 bases separated the two germline ends. Germline V gene data show CDR1 as MNHNY and CDR2 as SVGAGI (reference sequence). This CDR3 has 13 amino acids. The CDR3 DNA reads as TGTGCCAGCAGGCAATCAGGGGTCTATGGCTACACCTTC. It codes for CASRQSGVYGYTF.

This chain uses TRBV27 with TRBJ2-1; 11 bases fit TRBD1. The CDR3 covers 16 residues. Trimming at V came to 5 bases and at J to 6 bases, leaving 9 bases not matched to a gene. The germline CDR1 and CDR2 sequences are MNHEY and SMNVEV (reference sequence). The CDR3 here is CASSPNSGTGGNEQFF. The CDR3 nucleotides read TGTGCCAGCAGTCCAAACTCCGGGACAGGGGGCAATGAGCAGTTCTTC.

V usage is TRBV7-3 and J usage is TRBJ2-1; no reliable D call. V gave up 6 bases and J gave up 5 bases, with 11 bases separating them. Germline-derived CDR1 and CDR2 are SGHTA and FQGTGA. This CDR3 region has 13 residues. CDR3 protein: CASSYSRNNEQFF. CDR3 bases: TGTGCCAGCAGTTACTCTAGGAACAATGAGCAGTTCTTC.

A few counts support this clone. The chain combines TRBV7-2 with TRBJ1-1, with no clear D. Germline values: CDR1 SGHTA, CDR2 FQGNSA. This CDR3 has 12 amino acids. Trimming stripped 5 bases from V and 8 bases from J, with 12 bases between. The chain's CDR3 is CASSPPGREAFF. DNA of the CDR3: TGTGCCAGCAGCCCCCCGGGGAGGGAAGCTTTCTTT. Together with reference TRBV7-2 and TRBJ1-1, the CDR3 gives the full variable domain: GAGVSQSPSNKVTEKGKDVELRCDPISGHTALYWYRQSLGQGLEFLIYFQGNSAPDKSGLPSDRFSAERTGGSVSTLTIQRTQQEDSAVYLCASSPPGREAFFGQGTRLTVV.

The CDR3 nucleotides read TGTGCCAGACTTAAGGAGCGGGCAACCTCCTACGAGCAGTACTTC. Its translation is CARLKERATSYEQYF. This sequence joins TRBV28 and TRBJ2-7, with D possibly being TRBD2 (6 bases). V lost 9 bases, J lost 0 bases, and 18 bases lay in between. Per germline, CDR1 MDHEN and CDR2 SYDVKM. The CDR3 is made up of 15 amino acids.